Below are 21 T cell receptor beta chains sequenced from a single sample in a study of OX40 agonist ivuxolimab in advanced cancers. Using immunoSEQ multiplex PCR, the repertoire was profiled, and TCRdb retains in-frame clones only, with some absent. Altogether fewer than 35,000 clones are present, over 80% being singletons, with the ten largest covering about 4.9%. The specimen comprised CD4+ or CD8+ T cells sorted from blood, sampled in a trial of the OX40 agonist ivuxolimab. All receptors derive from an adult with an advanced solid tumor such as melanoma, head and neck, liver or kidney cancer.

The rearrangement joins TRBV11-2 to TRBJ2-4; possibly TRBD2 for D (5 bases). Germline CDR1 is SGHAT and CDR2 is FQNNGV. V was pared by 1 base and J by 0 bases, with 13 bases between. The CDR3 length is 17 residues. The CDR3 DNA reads TGTGCCAGCAGCTTAGGTCGCCCCCGGGGAGCCAAAAACATTCAGTACTTC. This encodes CASSLGRPRGAKNIQYF.

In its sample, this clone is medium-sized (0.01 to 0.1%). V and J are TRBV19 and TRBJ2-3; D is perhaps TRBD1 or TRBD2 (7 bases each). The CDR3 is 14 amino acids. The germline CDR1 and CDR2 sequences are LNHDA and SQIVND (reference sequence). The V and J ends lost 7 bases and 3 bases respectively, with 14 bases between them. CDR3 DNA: TGTGCCAGTACAACAGGGGAGGGAACAGATACGCAGTATTTT. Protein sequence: CASTTGEGTDTQYF.

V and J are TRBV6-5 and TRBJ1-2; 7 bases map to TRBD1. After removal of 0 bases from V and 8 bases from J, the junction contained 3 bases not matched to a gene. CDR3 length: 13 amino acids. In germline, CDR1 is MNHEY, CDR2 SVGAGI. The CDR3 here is CASSYSGTDGYTF. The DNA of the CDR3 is TGTGCCAGCAGTTACTCGGGGACAGACGGCTACACCTTC.

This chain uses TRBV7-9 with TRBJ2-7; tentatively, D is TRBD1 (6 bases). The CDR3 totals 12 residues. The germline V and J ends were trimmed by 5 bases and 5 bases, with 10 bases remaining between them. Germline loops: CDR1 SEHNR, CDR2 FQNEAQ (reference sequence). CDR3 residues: CASSRDTDEQYF. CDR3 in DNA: TGTGCCAGCAGCCGGGACACGGACGAGCAGTACTTC.

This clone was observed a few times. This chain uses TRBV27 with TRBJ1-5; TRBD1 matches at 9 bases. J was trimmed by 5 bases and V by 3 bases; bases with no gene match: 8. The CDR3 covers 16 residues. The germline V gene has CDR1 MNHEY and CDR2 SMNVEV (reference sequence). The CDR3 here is CASSFLGQGMDQPQHF. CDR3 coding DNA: TGTGCCAGCAGTTTTTTGGGACAGGGTATGGATCAGCCCCAGCATTTT.

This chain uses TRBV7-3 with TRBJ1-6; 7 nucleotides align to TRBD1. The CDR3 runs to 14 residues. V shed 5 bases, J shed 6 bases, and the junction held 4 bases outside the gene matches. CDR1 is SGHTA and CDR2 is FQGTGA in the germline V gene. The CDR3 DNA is TGTGCCAGCAGCCTAGGGGGCCCTAATTCACCCCTCCACTTT. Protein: CASSLGGPNSPLHF.

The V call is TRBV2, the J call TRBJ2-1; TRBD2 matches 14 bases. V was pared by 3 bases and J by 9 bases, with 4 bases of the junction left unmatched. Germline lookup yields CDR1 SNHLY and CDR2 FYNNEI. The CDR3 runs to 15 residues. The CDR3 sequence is CASSEGLAGVGEQFF. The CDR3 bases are TGTGCCAGCAGTGAGGGACTAGCGGGGGTTGGTGAGCAGTTCTTC.

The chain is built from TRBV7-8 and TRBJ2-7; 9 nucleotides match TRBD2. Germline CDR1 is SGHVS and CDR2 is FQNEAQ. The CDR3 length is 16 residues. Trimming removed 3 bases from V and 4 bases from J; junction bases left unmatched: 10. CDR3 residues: CASSLSGREGRYEQYF. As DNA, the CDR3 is TGTGCCAGCAGCTTGAGCGGGCGGGAGGGCAGGTACGAGCAGTACTTC. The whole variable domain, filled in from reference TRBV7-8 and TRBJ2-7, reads GAGVSQSPRYKVAKRGQDVALRCDPISGHVSLFWYQQALGQGPEFLTYFQNEAQLDKSGLPSDRFFAERPEGSVSTLKIQRTQQEDSAVYLCASSLSGREGRYEQYFGPGTRLTVT.

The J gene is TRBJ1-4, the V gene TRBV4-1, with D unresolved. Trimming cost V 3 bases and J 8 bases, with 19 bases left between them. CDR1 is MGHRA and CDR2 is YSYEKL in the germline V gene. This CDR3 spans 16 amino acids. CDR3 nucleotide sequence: TGCGCCAGCAGCCACGTCAGAGGCGAGGGAGAAGAAAAACTGTTTTTT. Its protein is CASSHVRGEGEEKLFF.

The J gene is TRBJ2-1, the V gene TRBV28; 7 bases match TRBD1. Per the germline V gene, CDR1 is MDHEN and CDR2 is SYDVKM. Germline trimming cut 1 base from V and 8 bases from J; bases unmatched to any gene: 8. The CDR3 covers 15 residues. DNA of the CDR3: TGTGCCAGCAGTTTATCGATGCTAGGGGGCGATGAGCAGTTCTTC. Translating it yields CASSLSMLGGDEQFF.

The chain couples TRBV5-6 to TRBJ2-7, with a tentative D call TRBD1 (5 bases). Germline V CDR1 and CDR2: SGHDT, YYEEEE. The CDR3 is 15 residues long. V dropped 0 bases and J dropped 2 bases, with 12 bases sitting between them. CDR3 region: CASSLGGLRPYEQYV. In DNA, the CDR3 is TGTGCCAGCAGCTTGGGGGGCTTACGACCCTACGAGCAGTACGTC.

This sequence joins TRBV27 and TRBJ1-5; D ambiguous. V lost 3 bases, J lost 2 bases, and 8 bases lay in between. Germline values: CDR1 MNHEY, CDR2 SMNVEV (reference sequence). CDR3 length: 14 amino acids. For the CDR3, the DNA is TGTGCCAGCAGTTTGTCTGGGGGCAATCAGCCCCAGCATTTT. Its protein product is CASSLSGGNQPQHF.

CDR3 nucleotide sequence: TGTGCCAGCAGCCTACAGGGCTCCTATAATTCACCCCTCCACTTT. Amino acids: CASSLQGSYNSPLHF. This chain uses TRBV27 with TRBJ1-6, with TRBD1 as a possible D gene (6 bases). CDR3 length: 15 amino acids. The ends were cut back, 6 bases at V and 0 bases at J, with 9 bases in the middle. Per germline, CDR1 MNHEY and CDR2 SMNVEV (reference sequence).

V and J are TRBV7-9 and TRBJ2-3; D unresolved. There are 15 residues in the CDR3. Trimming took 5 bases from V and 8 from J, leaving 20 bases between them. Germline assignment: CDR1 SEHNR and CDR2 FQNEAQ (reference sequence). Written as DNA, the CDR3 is TGTGCCAGCAGCCTCCTCCCCCCCGATCCGGGTACGCAGTATTTT. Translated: CASSLLPPDPGTQYF. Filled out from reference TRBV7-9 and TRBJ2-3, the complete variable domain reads DTGVSQNPRHKITKRGQNVTFRCDPISEHNRLYWYRQTLGQGPEFLTYFQNEAQLEKSRLLSDRFSAERPKGSFSTLEIQRTEQGDSAMYLCASSLLPPDPGTQYFGPGTRLTVL.

The DNA for the CDR3 is TGTGCCAGCAGTCCCCAGGGATACGGAACTGAAGCTTTCTTT. This encodes CASSPQGYGTEAFF. The rearrangement uses TRBV6-5 and TRBJ1-1; D perhaps matches TRBD1 (5 bases). V dropped 5 bases and J dropped 5 bases, with 15 bases sitting between them. CDR1 and CDR2 from the germline V gene are MNHEY and SVGAGI. The CDR3 is made up of 14 amino acids.

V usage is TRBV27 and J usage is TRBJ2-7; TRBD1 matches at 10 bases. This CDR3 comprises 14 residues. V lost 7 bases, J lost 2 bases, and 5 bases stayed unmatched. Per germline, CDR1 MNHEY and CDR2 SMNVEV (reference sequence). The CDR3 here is CASTRQGAAYEQYF. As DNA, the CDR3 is TGTGCCAGCACCCGACAGGGGGCTGCCTACGAGCAGTACTTC.

The CDR3 protein is CASSSPRVPSEQFF. The CDR3 DNA follows: TGTGCCAGCAGTTCTCCGCGGGTGCCGAGCGAGCAGTTCTTC. The chain joins TRBV7-9 to TRBJ2-1; weak D call: TRBD2 (5 bases). The CDR3 length is 14 residues. Trimming stripped 6 bases from V and 10 bases from J, with 19 bases between. From germline, CDR1 is SEHNR and CDR2 FQNEAQ (reference sequence).

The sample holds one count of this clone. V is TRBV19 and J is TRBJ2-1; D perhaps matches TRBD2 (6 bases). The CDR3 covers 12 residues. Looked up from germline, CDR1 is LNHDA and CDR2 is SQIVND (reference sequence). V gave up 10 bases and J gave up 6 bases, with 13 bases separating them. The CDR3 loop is CATGWRGNEQFF. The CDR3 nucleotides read TGTGCCACAGGGTGGAGGGGCAATGAGCAGTTCTTC.

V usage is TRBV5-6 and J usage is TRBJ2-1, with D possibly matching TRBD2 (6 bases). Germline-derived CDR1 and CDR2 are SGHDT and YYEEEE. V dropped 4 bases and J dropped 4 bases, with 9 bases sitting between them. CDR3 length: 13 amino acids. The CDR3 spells CASSPRGYNEQFF. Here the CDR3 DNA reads TGTGCCAGCAGCCCCCGGGGGTACAATGAGCAGTTCTTC.

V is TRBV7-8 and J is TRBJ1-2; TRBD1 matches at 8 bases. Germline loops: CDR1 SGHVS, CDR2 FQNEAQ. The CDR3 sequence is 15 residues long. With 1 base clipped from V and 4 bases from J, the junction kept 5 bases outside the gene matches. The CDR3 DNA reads TGTGCCAGCAGCTTAGGGCAGGGGGCTGCCTATGGCTACACCTTC. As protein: CASSLGQGAAYGYTF. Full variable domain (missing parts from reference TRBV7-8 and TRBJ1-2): GAGVSQSPRYKVAKRGQDVALRCDPISGHVSLFWYQQALGQGPEFLTYFQNEAQLDKSGLPSDRFFAERPEGSVSTLKIQRTQQEDSAVYLCASSLGQGAAYGYTFGSGTRLTVV.

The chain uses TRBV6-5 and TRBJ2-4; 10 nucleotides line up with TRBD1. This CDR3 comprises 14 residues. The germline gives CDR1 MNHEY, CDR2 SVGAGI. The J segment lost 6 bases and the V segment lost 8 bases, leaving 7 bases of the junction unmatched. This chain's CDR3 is CASGTGEDVNIQYF. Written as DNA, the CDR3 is TGTGCCAGCGGGACAGGGGAGGATGTAAACATTCAGTACTTC.